The text below deals with one T cell receptor beta chain. Germline V gene lookup returns CDR1 GTSNPN and CDR2 SVGIG (reference sequence). V gave up 5 bases and J gave up 2 bases, with 7 bases separating them. The CDR3 runs 11 residues. The data originate from a study of T cells in narcolepsy. Study information: Healthy controls were enrolled alongside patients with narcolepsy type 1 or type 2.

Clones were sequenced by immunoSEQ multiplex PCR, and TCRdb holds only the in-frame ones, with some missing. The repertoire has some 32,000 clones, 82% of them found once; the top ten carry under 1.3%. Input material: CD45RA- memory CD4+ T cells from PBMCs. The chain uses TRBV30 and TRBJ2-7; D is ambiguous. The sequence derives from a human donor with narcolepsy. This CDR3 reads CAWLNAYEQYF. DNA of the CDR3: TGTGCCTGGCTTAACGCCTACGAGCAGTACTTC.